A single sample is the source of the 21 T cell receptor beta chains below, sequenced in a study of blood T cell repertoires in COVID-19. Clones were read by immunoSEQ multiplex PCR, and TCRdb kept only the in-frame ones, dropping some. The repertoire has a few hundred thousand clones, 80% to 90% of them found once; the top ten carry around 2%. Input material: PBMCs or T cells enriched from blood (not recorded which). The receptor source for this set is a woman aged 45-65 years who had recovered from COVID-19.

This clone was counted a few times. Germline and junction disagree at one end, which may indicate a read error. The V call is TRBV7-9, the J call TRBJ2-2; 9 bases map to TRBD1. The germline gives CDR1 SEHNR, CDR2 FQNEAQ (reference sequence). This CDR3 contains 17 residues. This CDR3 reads CASSFVTGTGNSGELFF. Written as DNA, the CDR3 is TGTGCCAGCAGCTTTGTTACCGGGACAGGGAACTCCGGGGAGCTGTTTTTT.

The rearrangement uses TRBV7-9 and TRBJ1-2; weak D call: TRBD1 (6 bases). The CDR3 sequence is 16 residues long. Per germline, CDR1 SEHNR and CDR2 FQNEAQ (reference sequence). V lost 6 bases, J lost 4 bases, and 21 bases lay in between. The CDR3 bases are TGTGCCAGCAGTTCCAGCACCGGACAGACCCTCTATGGCTACACCTTC. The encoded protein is CASSSSTGQTLYGYTF.

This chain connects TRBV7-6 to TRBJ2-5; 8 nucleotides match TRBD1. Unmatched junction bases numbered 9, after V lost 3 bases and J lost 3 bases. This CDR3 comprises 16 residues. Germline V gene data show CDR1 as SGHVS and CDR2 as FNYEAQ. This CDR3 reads CASSFREAGQEETQYF. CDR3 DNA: TGTGCCAGCAGCTTTAGGGAGGCGGGACAGGAAGAGACCCAGTACTTC.

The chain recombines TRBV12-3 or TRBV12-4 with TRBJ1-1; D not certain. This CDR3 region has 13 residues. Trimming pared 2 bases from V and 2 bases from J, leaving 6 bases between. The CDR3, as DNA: TGTGCCAGCAGTTTACCCCCTAACACTGAAGCTTTCTTT. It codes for CASSLPPNTEAFF.

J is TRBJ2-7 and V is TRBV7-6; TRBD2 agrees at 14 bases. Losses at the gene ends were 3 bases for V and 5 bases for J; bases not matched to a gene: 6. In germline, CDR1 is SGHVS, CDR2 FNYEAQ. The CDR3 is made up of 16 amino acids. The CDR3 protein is CASSFGLAGGGHEQYF. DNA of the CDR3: TGTGCCAGCAGCTTTGGACTAGCGGGAGGTGGTCACGAGCAGTACTTC.

CDR3 loop: CASRIQLLNTGELFF. The CDR3 coding sequence is TGTGCCAGCAGAATACAGTTACTGAACACCGGGGAGCTGTTTTTT. The rearrangement joins TRBV28 to TRBJ2-2; D remains ambiguous. The CDR3 covers 15 residues. Trimming shortened V by 6 bases and J by 1 base, and 12 bases separated the two germline ends. The V gene's germline CDR1 is MDHEN and CDR2 SYDVKM.

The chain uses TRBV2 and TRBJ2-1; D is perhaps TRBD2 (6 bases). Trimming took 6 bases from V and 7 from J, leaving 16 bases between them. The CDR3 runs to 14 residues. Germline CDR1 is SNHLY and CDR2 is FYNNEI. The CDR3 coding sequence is TGTGCCAGCAGAGCTAGCGCCCCTGGGAATGAGCAGTTCTTC. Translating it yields CASRASAPGNEQFF.

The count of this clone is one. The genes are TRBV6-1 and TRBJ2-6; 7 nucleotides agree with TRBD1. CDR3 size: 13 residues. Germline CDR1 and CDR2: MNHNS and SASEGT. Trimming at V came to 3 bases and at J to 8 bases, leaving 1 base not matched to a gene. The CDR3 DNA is TGTGCCAGCAGTGATAGGGGGCCCAACGTCCTGACTTTC. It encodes CASSDRGPNVLTF.

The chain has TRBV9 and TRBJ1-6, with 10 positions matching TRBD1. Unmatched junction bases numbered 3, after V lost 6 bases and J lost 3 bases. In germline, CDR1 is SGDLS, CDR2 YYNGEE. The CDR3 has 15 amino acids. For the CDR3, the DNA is TGTGCCAGCACTCGGGACAGGGGCTATAATTCACCCCTCCACTTT. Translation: CASTRDRGYNSPLHF.

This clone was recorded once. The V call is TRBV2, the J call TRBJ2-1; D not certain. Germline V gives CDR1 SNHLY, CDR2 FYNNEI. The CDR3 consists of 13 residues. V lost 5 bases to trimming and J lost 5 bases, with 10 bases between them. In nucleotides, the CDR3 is TGTGCCAGCAGTATTGACAATAACAATGAGCAGTTCTTC. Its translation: CASSIDNNNEQFF.

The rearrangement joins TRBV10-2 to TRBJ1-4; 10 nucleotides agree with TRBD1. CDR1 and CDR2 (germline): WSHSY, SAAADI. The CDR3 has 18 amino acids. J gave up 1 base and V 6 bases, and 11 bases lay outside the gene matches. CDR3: CASSLTPGQGKTNEKLFF. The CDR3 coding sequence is TGCGCCAGCAGCCTCACCCCGGGACAGGGGAAAACTAATGAAAAACTGTTTTTT.

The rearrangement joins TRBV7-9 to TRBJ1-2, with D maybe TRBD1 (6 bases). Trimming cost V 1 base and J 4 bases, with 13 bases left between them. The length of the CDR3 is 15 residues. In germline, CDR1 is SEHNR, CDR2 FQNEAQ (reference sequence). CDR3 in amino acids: CASSLGQGRTYGYTF. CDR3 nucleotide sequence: TGTGCCAGCAGCTTAGGTCAGGGGCGCACCTATGGCTACACCTTC.

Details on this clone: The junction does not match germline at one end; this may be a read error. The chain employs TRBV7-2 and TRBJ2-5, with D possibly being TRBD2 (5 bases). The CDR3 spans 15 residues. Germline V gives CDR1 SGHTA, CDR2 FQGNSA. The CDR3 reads CASSLSAGFQGTQYF. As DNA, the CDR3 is TGTGCCAGCAGCTTGAGTGCGGGTTTCCAAGGGACCCAGTACTTC.

The CDR3: CASRGARGRQPAGELFF. The CDR3 DNA reads as TGTGCCAGCAGAGGCGCCAGGGGCCGTCAACCGGCCGGGGAGCTGTTTTTT. The V call is TRBV2, the J call TRBJ2-2; D is perhaps TRBD1 (6 bases). Trimming pared 6 bases from V and 6 bases from J, leaving 23 bases between. CDR1 is SNHLY, CDR2 FYNNEI, per germline. CDR3 length equals 17 residues.

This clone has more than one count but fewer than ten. The CDR3 bases are TGCAGCGTTGAAGGGTCAGGGGAGGACGGGAGGGCCGTAGATACGCAGTATTTT. Translation gives CSVEGSGEDGRAVDTQYF. The chain uses TRBV29-1 and TRBJ2-3; the match to TRBD2 covers 8 bases. The CDR3 is 18 residues long. V lost 1 base and J lost 5; bases outside the gene matches: 17. Germline V lookup: CDR1 SQVTM, CDR2 ANQGSEA.

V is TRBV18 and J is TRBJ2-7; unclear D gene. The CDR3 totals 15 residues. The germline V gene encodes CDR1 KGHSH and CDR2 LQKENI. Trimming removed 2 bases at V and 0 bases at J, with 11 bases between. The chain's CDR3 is CASSPSSRYSYEQYF. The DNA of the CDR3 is TGTGCCAGCTCACCATCGTCCAGATACTCCTACGAGCAGTACTTC.

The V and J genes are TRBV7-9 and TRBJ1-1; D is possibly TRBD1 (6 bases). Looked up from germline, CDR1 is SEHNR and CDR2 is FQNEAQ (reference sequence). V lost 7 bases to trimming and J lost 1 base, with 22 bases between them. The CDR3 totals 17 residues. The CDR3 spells CASTTAGTTKRNTEAFF. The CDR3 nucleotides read TGTGCCAGCACCACGGCCGGGACAACGAAAAGGAACACTGAAGCTTTCTTT.

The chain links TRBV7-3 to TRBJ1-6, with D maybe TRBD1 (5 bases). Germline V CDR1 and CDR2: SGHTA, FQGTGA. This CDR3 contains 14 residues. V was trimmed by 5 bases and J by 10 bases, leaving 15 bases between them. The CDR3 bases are TGTGCCAGCAGCATAGACGGACGGGGGTCACCCCTCCACTTT. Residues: CASSIDGRGSPLHF.

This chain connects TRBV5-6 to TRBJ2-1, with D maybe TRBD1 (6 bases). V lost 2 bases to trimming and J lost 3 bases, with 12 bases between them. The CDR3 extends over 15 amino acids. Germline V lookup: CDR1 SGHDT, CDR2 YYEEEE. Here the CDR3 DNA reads TGTGCCAGCAGCTTTTTCAGGGGATACTACAATGAGCAGTTCTTC. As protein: CASSFFRGYYNEQFF. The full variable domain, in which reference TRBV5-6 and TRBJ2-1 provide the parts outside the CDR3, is DAGVTQSPTHLIKTRGQQVTLRCSPKSGHDTVSWYQQALGQGPQFIFQYYEEEERQRGNFPDRFSGHQFPNYSSELNVNALLLGDSALYLCASSFFRGYYNEQFFGPGTRLTVL.

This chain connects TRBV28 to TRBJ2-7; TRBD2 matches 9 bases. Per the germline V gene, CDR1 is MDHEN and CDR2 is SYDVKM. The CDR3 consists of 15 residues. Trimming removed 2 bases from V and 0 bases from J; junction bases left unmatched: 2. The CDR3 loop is CASSLLSGSSYEQYF. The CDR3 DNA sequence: TGTGCCAGCAGTTTACTTAGCGGGAGCTCCTACGAGCAGTACTTC.

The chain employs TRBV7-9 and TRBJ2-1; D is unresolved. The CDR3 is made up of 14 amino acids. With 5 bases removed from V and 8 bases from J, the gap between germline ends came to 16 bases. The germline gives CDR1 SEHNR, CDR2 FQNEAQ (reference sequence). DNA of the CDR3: TGTGCCAGCAGCACGAACATGCCTCCCGATGAGCAGTTCTTC. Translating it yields CASSTNMPPDEQFF.